This is a list of T cell receptor beta chains from one sample in a study of T and B cells in COVID-19 patients. TCRdb recomputed calls from the multiplex PCR reads with MiXCR, one row per CDR3 protein. The top ten clones hold 25% to 30% of a sample with roughly 9,400 distinct CDR3 sequences, 25% to 30% of them seen once. Sequencing was performed on blood. The receptor set was obtained from a human donor who had recovered from COVID-19. The CDR3 runs from the conserved cysteine through the conserved F or W. D genes are given only for firm matches. Some rows mark clone size as missing; the rest say once, few, many or name a class of expanded clone.

clone size: .; J gene: TRBJ1-5; D gene: .; V gene: TRBV6-1; CDR3 DNA: TGTGCCAGCAGTGGGTCAGGGGATCAGCCCCAGCATTTT; CDR3 protein: CASSGSGDQPQHF
clone size: many; J gene: TRBJ2-7; D gene: .; V gene: TRBV6-5; CDR3 DNA: TGTGCCAGCCGGGACGTTGGGGGGAGGATGTACGAGCAGTACTTC; CDR3 protein: CASRDVGGRMYEQYF
clone size: few; J gene: TRBJ2-7; D gene: TRBD2; V gene: TRBV6-1; CDR3 DNA: TGTGCCAGCCTTAGGGCACTAGCGGGGGGGGGTGAGTTTTACGAGCAGTACTTC; CDR3 protein: CASLRALAGGGEFYEQYF
clone size: medium-sized; J gene: TRBJ2-1; D gene: .; V gene: TRBV29-1; CDR3 DNA: TGCAGCGGTATACAGACTAAAAATGAGCAGTTCTTC; CDR3 protein: CSGIQTKNEQFF
clone size: few; J gene: TRBJ1-5; D gene: .; V gene: TRBV5-3; CDR3 DNA: TGTGCCAGAAGCTTGGCCGGCAGGTCGGGGGGGAGCAATCAGCCCCAGCATTTT; CDR3 protein: CARSLAGRSGGSNQPQHF
clone size: .; J gene: TRBJ1-2; D gene: .; V gene: TRBV5-4; CDR3 DNA: TGTGCCAGCAGCCCCGAGTGGCAGGGAGGCAGCTATGGCTACACCTTC; CDR3 protein: CASSPEWQGGSYGYTF
clone size: .; J gene: TRBJ1-3; D gene: TRBD1; V gene: TRBV18; CDR3 DNA: TGTGCCAGCTCACGGGACAGCTCTGGAAACACCATATATTTT; CDR3 protein: CASSRDSSGNTIYF
clone size: many; J gene: TRBJ2-5; D gene: .; V gene: TRBV6-5; CDR3 DNA: TGTGCCAGCAGTTACTCTGGGAACTACCAAGAGACCCAGTACTTC; CDR3 protein: CASSYSGNYQETQYF
clone size: .; J gene: TRBJ2-2; D gene: .; V gene: TRBV7-9; CDR3 DNA: TGTGCCAGCAGCCGCTACACCCAGGGGTTTGACGGGGAGCTGTTTTTT; CDR3 protein: CASSRYTQGFDGELFF
clone size: few; J gene: TRBJ1-4; D gene: .; V gene: TRBV6-1; CDR3 DNA: TGTGCCAGCAGTGAACCGGGGGCTAATGAAAAACTGTTTTTT; CDR3 protein: CASSEPGANEKLFF